The rows below give T cell receptor beta chains drawn from one sample of a study of T cell responses to AZD1222 COVID-19 vaccine. The table came from immunoSEQ multiplex PCR; TCRdb's copy has only in-frame clones and leaves some out. The sample lists 75,000 to 80,000 clones; 90% were seen once. This material consisted of peripheral blood, taken 28 days after the second AZD1222 dose. The receptors come from an adult who received the AZD1222 COVID-19 vaccine. The CDR3 runs from the conserved cysteine through the conserved F or W. D genes are given only for firm matches. Clone size appears in some rows only: once, few, many, or a class for an expanded clone.

j_gene: TRBJ1-6
abundance: .
v_gene: TRBV19
d_gene: TRBD1
CDR3nt: TGTGCCAGTACCCCCCCGGGGACAGGAGTTTATTCACCCCTCCACTTT
CDR3aa: CASTPPGTGVYSPLHF

j_gene: TRBJ1-5
abundance: .
v_gene: TRBV20-1
d_gene: .
CDR3nt: TGCAGTGCTAGTAGAGCTGGGAACATCTACCAGCCCCAGCATTTT
CDR3aa: CSASRAGNIYQPQHF

j_gene: TRBJ2-5
abundance: once
v_gene: TRBV5-1
d_gene: .
CDR3nt: TGCGCCAGCAGCCCAAAATCAGGGGCAGAGACCCAGTACTTC
CDR3aa: CASSPKSGAETQYF

j_gene: TRBJ2-1
abundance: .
v_gene: TRBV14
d_gene: TRBD2
CDR3nt: TGTGCCAGCAGTCTAACTAGCGAGAGTTACAATGAGCAGTTCTTC
CDR3aa: CASSLTSESYNEQFF

j_gene: TRBJ2-5
abundance: .
v_gene: TRBV29-1
d_gene: .
CDR3nt: TGCAGCGTTGACAGCTTCGGAGAGACCCAGTACTTC
CDR3aa: CSVDSFGETQYF

j_gene: TRBJ1-2
abundance: .
v_gene: TRBV5-1
d_gene: .
CDR3nt: TGCGCCAGCAGCTTTACATCCCGAGTCTATGGCTACACCTTC
CDR3aa: CASSFTSRVYGYTF

j_gene: TRBJ1-1
abundance: once
v_gene: TRBV19
d_gene: .
CDR3nt: TGTGCCAGTACCCTGGGGGGCAGGGTTGGGACTGAAGCTTTCTTT
CDR3aa: CASTLGGRVGTEAFF

j_gene: TRBJ1-6
abundance: .
v_gene: TRBV5-1
d_gene: .
CDR3nt: TGCGCCAGCAGCTTGGATCCCTCCGCTAATTCACCCCTCCACTTT
CDR3aa: CASSLDPSANSPLHF

j_gene: TRBJ2-7
abundance: .
v_gene: TRBV20-1
d_gene: .
CDR3nt: TGCAGTGCTAGCGGATCCTACGAGCAGTACTTC
CDR3aa: CSASGSYEQYF

j_gene: TRBJ2-4
abundance: once
v_gene: TRBV7-2
d_gene: .
CDR3nt: TGTGCCAGCAGCTTGGAGGGACGGAACATTCAGTACTTC
CDR3aa: CASSLEGRNIQYF

j_gene: TRBJ2-5
abundance: .
v_gene: TRBV5-5
d_gene: TRBD2
CDR3nt: TGTGCCAGCAGCATGGGACTAGCGGGGAACCAAGAGACCCAGTACTTC
CDR3aa: CASSMGLAGNQETQYF

j_gene: TRBJ2-1
abundance: .
v_gene: TRBV28
d_gene: TRBD1
CDR3nt: TGTGCCAGCAGTCCTCCCGCCGGGACAGCGTACAATGAGCAGTTCTTC
CDR3aa: CASSPPAGTAYNEQFF

j_gene: TRBJ1-3
abundance: .
v_gene: TRBV14
d_gene: .
CDR3nt: TGTGCCAGCGCGTATAGGTCGGGAAACACCATATATTTT
CDR3aa: CASAYRSGNTIYF

j_gene: TRBJ2-7
abundance: .
v_gene: TRBV19
d_gene: .
CDR3nt: TGTGCCAGTAGCCGGGACTCCCTTGACGAGCAGTACTTC
CDR3aa: CASSRDSLDEQYF

j_gene: TRBJ2-1
abundance: once
v_gene: TRBV5-4
d_gene: TRBD2
CDR3nt: TGTGCCAGCAGAATTAGCGGGGGGGAAAACAATGAGCAGTTCTTC
CDR3aa: CASRISGGENNEQFF

j_gene: TRBJ1-4
abundance: .
v_gene: TRBV28
d_gene: TRBD1
CDR3nt: TGTGCCAGCAGGACCAGGACAGGGTGGTCTGCAGGAACTAATGAAAAACTGTTTTTT
CDR3aa: CASRTRTGWSAGTNEKLFF

j_gene: TRBJ2-7
abundance: .
v_gene: TRBV2
d_gene: .
CDR3nt: TGTGCCAGCAAGGGGGGCTGGTACGAGCAGTACTTC
CDR3aa: CASKGGWYEQYF

j_gene: TRBJ1-2
abundance: .
v_gene: TRBV30
d_gene: .
CDR3nt: TGTGCCTGTCTTGATTGGAAGGGAACCTATGGCTACACCTTC
CDR3aa: CACLDWKGTYGYTF

j_gene: TRBJ2-2
abundance: .
v_gene: TRBV30
d_gene: .
CDR3nt: TGTGCCTGGAGTTCAACCGGGGAGCTGTTTTTT
CDR3aa: CAWSSTGELFF

j_gene: TRBJ1-5
abundance: .
v_gene: TRBV24-1
d_gene: TRBD1
CDR3nt: TGTGCCACCAGTGACTCAGACAGGGGCAATCAGCCCCAGCATTTT
CDR3aa: CATSDSDRGNQPQHF

j_gene: TRBJ2-7
abundance: few
v_gene: TRBV5-1
d_gene: TRBD2
CDR3nt: TGCGCCAGCAGCCCCACTAGCGGGGGGGAGTTCGAGCAGTACTTC
CDR3aa: CASSPTSGGEFEQYF

j_gene: TRBJ2-5
abundance: once
v_gene: TRBV30
d_gene: .
CDR3nt: TGTGCCTGGAGTGTAGGGGAGACCCAGTACTTC
CDR3aa: CAWSVGETQYF

j_gene: TRBJ2-7
abundance: once
v_gene: TRBV28
d_gene: .
CDR3nt: TGTGCTCTAGGGGGGCGGGTACCCTACGAGCAGTACTTC
CDR3aa: CALGGRVPYEQYF

j_gene: TRBJ2-7
abundance: .
v_gene: TRBV29-1
d_gene: .
CDR3nt: TGCAGCGTTGAATACCAGCAGTACGATGGGCAGTACTTC
CDR3aa: CSVEYQQYDGQYF

j_gene: TRBJ2-5
abundance: .
v_gene: TRBV25-1
d_gene: .
CDR3nt: TGTGCCAGCAGTGAACTAGCAGTGGAGACCCAGTACTTC
CDR3aa: CASSELAVETQYF

j_gene: TRBJ2-7
abundance: .
v_gene: TRBV7-9
d_gene: TRBD2
CDR3nt: TGTGCCAGCAGCAAAGGGGGACTAGCGGACCCCGAGCAGTACTTC
CDR3aa: CASSKGGLADPEQYF

j_gene: TRBJ2-7
abundance: .
v_gene: TRBV27
d_gene: TRBD1
CDR3nt: TGTGCCAGCAGTAGACAGGGTCCGTACGAGCAGTACTTC
CDR3aa: CASSRQGPYEQYF

j_gene: TRBJ1-5
abundance: .
v_gene: TRBV2
d_gene: TRBD1
CDR3nt: TGTGCCAGCAGAGCCAGGACAGGGGGCTACAATCAGCCCCAGCATTTT
CDR3aa: CASRARTGGYNQPQHF

j_gene: TRBJ1-5
abundance: .
v_gene: TRBV4-1
d_gene: .
CDR3nt: TGCGCCAGCAGCCAGGCCGGAGGGCTCAATCAGCCCCAGCATTTT
CDR3aa: CASSQAGGLNQPQHF

j_gene: TRBJ1-1
abundance: .
v_gene: TRBV25-1
d_gene: .
CDR3nt: TGTGCCAGCAGTATTGGGCAGGGCACTGAAGCTTTCTTT
CDR3aa: CASSIGQGTEAFF

j_gene: TRBJ2-1
abundance: .
v_gene: TRBV2
d_gene: TRBD2
CDR3nt: TGTGCCAGCAGCGGCGGTGGGGGGGGGACCCCCGGTGAGCAGTTCTTC
CDR3aa: CASSGGGGGTPGEQFF

j_gene: TRBJ2-2
abundance: .
v_gene: TRBV24-1
d_gene: TRBD2
CDR3nt: TGTGCCACCAGTGAACCTCCGGGACTAGCAGGCACCGGGGAGCTGTTTTTT
CDR3aa: CATSEPPGLAGTGELFF

j_gene: TRBJ1-4
abundance: .
v_gene: TRBV7-2
d_gene: .
CDR3nt: TGTGCCAGCAGCCTTATGACGCGCGAAAAACTGTTTTTT
CDR3aa: CASSLMTREKLFF

j_gene: TRBJ2-1
abundance: once
v_gene: TRBV12-5
d_gene: .
CDR3nt: TGTGCTAGTGGTTCGCCCTCGGGCAATGAGCAGTTCTTC
CDR3aa: CASGSPSGNEQFF

j_gene: TRBJ2-7
abundance: .
v_gene: TRBV6-5
d_gene: .
CDR3nt: TGTGCCAGCAGTTACTTACAGGCGACCTACGAGCAGTACTTC
CDR3aa: CASSYLQATYEQYF

j_gene: TRBJ1-2
abundance: .
v_gene: TRBV10-3
d_gene: .
CDR3nt: TGTGCCATCAACCCCGGCGGGGACTATGGCTACACCTTC
CDR3aa: CAINPGGDYGYTF